A selection of T cell receptor beta chains follows, all from one sample in a study of identical twins. TCRdb fed the 5' RACE reads into MiXCR, producing one record per CDR3 protein. This table has 1.5 million to 2 million distinct CDR3 sequences, around 29% appearing once. The sample was cord blood. Receptor source: a newborn girl in good health. Both conserved end residues are part of each CDR3. A D gene is named only where the DNA matches it firmly. The size of a clone is reported for some rows only, either as once, few or many, or as a class for expanded clones.

v_call,j_call,d_call,clone_size,cdr3_aa,cdr3_nt
TRBV24-1,TRBJ2-2,TRBD1,.,CATREPPLQGSTYTGELFF,TGTGCCACCAGGGAACCCCCCCTACAGGGGTCTACTTACACCGGGGAGCTGTTTTTT
TRBV11-2,TRBJ2-6,.,.,CASRRYSGANVLTF,TGTGCCAGCCGCCGGTACTCTGGGGCCAACGTCCTGACTTTC
TRBV13,TRBJ1-2,.,.,CASSPEGYTF,TGTGCCAGCAGCCCGGAGGGCTACACCTTC
TRBV12-3/TRBV12-4,TRBJ2-7,TRBD2,.,CASRPPGLENNEQYF,TGTGCCAGCAGACCACCGGGACTAGAGAACAATGAGCAGTACTTC
TRBV5-1,TRBJ1-2,.,few,CASSPRTGTASHYGYTF,TGCGCCAGCAGCCCGCGAACCGGGACCGCATCTCATTATGGCTACACCTTC
TRBV7-6,TRBJ2-3,TRBD2,.,CASSLMLGSITAGGPTDTQYF,TGTGCCAGCAGCTTAATGTTGGGAAGTATTACAGCGGGAGGGCCCACAGATACGCAGTATTTT
TRBV29-1,TRBJ2-7,.,.,CSVEDGGCEQYF,TGCAGCGTTGAAGATGGCGGCTGCGAGCAGTACTTC
TRBV21-1,TRBJ1-5,.,.,CASPNAGGRQQPQHF,TGTGCCAGCCCGAACGCAGGGGGCCGACAACAGCCCCAGCATTTT
TRBV20-1,TRBJ2-1,.,.,CSARGGAGTNEQFF,TGCAGTGCTAGAGGAGGGGCGGGTACCAATGAGCAGTTCTTC
TRBV28,TRBJ2-1,.,.,CASSPRYVWDNEQFF,TGTGCCAGCAGTCCACGGTACGTCTGGGACAATGAGCAGTTCTTC
TRBV5-1,TRBJ2-7,TRBD1,.,CASSLEGQGPYEQYF,TGCGCCAGCAGCTTGGAAGGACAGGGGCCCTACGAGCAGTACTTC
TRBV6-5,TRBJ2-2,TRBD1,.,CASSYSRQGDGELFF,TGTGCCAGCAGTTACTCGAGACAGGGAGACGGGGAGCTGTTTTTT
TRBV3-1,TRBJ1-2,TRBD1,.,CASSRPGQGKGYTF,TGTGCCAGCAGCCGTCCGGGACAGGGGAAGGGCTACACCTTC
TRBV20-1,TRBJ1-4,.,few,CSAQTRSRGEKLFF,TGCAGTGCGCAAACCAGATCCAGGGGAGAAAAACTGTTTTTT
TRBV7-9,TRBJ1-2,.,.,CASSSSGDLYGYTF,TGTGCCAGCAGCTCTTCCGGGGACCTCTATGGCTACACCTTC
TRBV20-1,TRBJ1-1,.,few,CSARSIAGMNTEAFF,TGCAGTGCTAGATCTATCGCGGGGATGAACACTGAAGCTTTCTTT
TRBV4-2,TRBJ2-3,.,many,CASSQGGDTQYF,TGCGCCAGCAGCCAAGGGGGAGATACGCAGTATTTT
TRBV6-1,TRBJ1-2,.,.,CASSESPLTSSYGYTF,TGTGCCAGCAGTGAGTCCCCGCTTACATCGAGCTATGGCTACACCTTC
TRBV27,TRBJ2-1,TRBD2,few,CASSPTGLAGYSSYNEQFF,TGTGCCAGCAGTCCAACGGGACTAGCGGGGTACAGCTCCTACAATGAGCAGTTCTTC
TRBV7-2,TRBJ2-1,TRBD2,few,CASSLSPTSGSVNEQFF,TGTGCCAGCAGCTTAAGCCCGACTAGCGGGAGCGTCAATGAGCAGTTCTTC
TRBV5-4,TRBJ2-3,TRBD2,few,CASSFSGGAKDTQYF,TGTGCCAGCAGCTTTAGCGGGGGGGCAAAAGATACGCAGTATTTT
TRBV28,TRBJ2-5,.,.,CASSPRLGETQYF,TGTGCCAGCAGTCCCAGGCTAGGTGAGACCCAGTACTTC
TRBV3-1,TRBJ2-1,TRBD2,few,CASSYRTSGSNNEQFF,TGTGCCAGCAGCTATAGGACTAGCGGGTCAAACAATGAGCAGTTCTTC
TRBV7-9,TRBJ2-3,.,.,CASSFRGRADTQYF,TGCGCCAGCAGCTTCCGGGGTAGAGCAGATACGCAGTATTTT
TRBV3-1,TRBJ2-7,.,once,CASSPGQPYVQYF,TGTGCCAGCAGCCCAGGACAGCCCTACGTGCAGTACTTC
TRBV3-1,TRBJ2-3,.,few,CASSQRRSDTQYF,TGTGCCAGCAGCCAACGAAGGTCAGATACGCAGTATTTT
TRBV13,TRBJ1-2,TRBD1,few,CASSQKDRVGYGYTF,TGTGCCAGCAGCCAAAAGGACAGGGTAGGCTATGGCTACACCTTC
TRBV11-3,TRBJ2-3,.,.,CASSLDVFSTDTQYF,TGTGCCAGCAGCTTAGACGTTTTTAGCACAGATACGCAGTATTTT
TRBV4-2,TRBJ2-1,.,few,CASSQAFVAGIQNEQFF,TGTGCCAGCAGCCAAGCGTTCGTGGCGGGGATTCAGAATGAGCAGTTCTTC
TRBV28,TRBJ2-7,TRBD2,few,CASSVLAGDLGYSYEQYF,TGTGCCAGCAGTGTACTAGCGGGAGACCTGGGATACTCCTACGAGCAGTACTTC
TRBV5-8,TRBJ1-2,.,.,CASSLPPGLYGYTF,TGTGCCAGCAGCCTTCCCCCGGGACTTTATGGCTACACCTTC
TRBV20-1,TRBJ1-2,.,many,CSAGHYGYTF,TGCAGTGCTGGACACTATGGCTACACCTTC
TRBV12-3/TRBV12-4,TRBJ2-1,.,.,CASSFRLGLSYNEQFF,TGTGCCAGCAGTTTCCGTCTGGGCCTGTCCTACAATGAGCAGTTCTTC
TRBV6-1,TRBJ2-7,.,many,CASSEGNEQYF,TGTGCCAGCAGTGAAGGAAACGAGCAGTACTTC
TRBV4-2,TRBJ2-5,.,.,CASGQDVSAAYKQYF,TGTGCCAGCGGCCAAGATGTCAGCGCCGCCTACAAGCAGTACTTC
TRBV20-1,TRBJ2-1,TRBD2,many,CSAGTSGYNEQFF,TGCAGCGCCGGGACTAGCGGCTACAATGAGCAGTTCTTC
TRBV9,TRBJ2-5,TRBD2,.,CASSVDSSLLAGGDNEQYF,TGTGCCAGCAGCGTAGATTCTAGCCTACTAGCGGGGGGGGACAATGAGCAGTACTTC
TRBV12-3/TRBV12-4,TRBJ1-2,.,few,CASSSRDRGYTF,TGTGCCAGCAGTTCTAGGGATCGTGGCTACACCTTC
TRBV20-1,TRBJ1-1,.,.,CSAAPGNTEAFF,TGCAGTGCTGCTCCGGGGAACACTGAAGCTTTCTTT
TRBV12-3/TRBV12-4,TRBJ2-4,TRBD2,few,CASSSPLAGGPHGVKNIQYF,TGTGCCAGCAGTTCCCCCCTAGCGGGAGGGCCCCATGGCGTCAAAAACATTCAGTACTTC
TRBV20-1,TRBJ2-1,.,.,CSAGDGPSSYNEQFF,TGCAGTGCTGGGGACGGGCCAAGCTCCTACAATGAGCAGTTCTTC
TRBV2,TRBJ1-6,.,.,CASSPGLHNSPLHF,TGTGCCAGCAGCCCGGGACTGCATAATTCACCCCTCCACTTT
TRBV6-6,TRBJ1-5,.,many,CASSRGVSNQPQHF,TGTGCCAGCAGTAGGGGGGTAAGCAATCAGCCCCAGCATTTT
TRBV3-1,TRBJ1-1,.,.,CASSHEGGVSTEAFF,TGTGCCAGCAGCCATGAAGGGGGTGTAAGCACTGAAGCTTTCTTT
TRBV30,TRBJ1-1,.,once,CASEDPGDTEAFF,TGTGCCTCCGAGGACCCGGGGGACACTGAAGCTTTCTTT